This T cell receptor beta chain derives from a study of cytomegalovirus exposure and HLA in healthy donors. Study background: Previous work identified around 120 million unique TCR beta sequences from around 180 million T cells.

Broader study findings: The study designated some 180 TCR beta chains cytomegalovirus-associated.

CDR1 is SGHDT, CDR2 YYEEEE, per germline. The CDR3 contains 15 residues. V shed 4 bases and J shed 7 bases, with 20 bases lying between them. Concerning this clone itself: Its cognate antigen is unknown.

The primer mix had 60 Vbeta and 13 Jbeta primers. The data were produced by immunoSEQ multiplex PCR, yet TCRdb's version contains in-frame clones alone and is incomplete. The table has some 200,000 clones, over 65% seen once. The gene calls are TRBV5-6 and TRBJ2-5; D unclear. This TCR was recovered from a young woman in good health and CMV-seronegative. The sequencing input was PBMCs. CDR3 loop: CASSREVRRPRTQYF. DNA of the CDR3: TGTGCCAGCAGCCGAGAGGTTAGACGTCCAAGGACCCAGTACTTC.